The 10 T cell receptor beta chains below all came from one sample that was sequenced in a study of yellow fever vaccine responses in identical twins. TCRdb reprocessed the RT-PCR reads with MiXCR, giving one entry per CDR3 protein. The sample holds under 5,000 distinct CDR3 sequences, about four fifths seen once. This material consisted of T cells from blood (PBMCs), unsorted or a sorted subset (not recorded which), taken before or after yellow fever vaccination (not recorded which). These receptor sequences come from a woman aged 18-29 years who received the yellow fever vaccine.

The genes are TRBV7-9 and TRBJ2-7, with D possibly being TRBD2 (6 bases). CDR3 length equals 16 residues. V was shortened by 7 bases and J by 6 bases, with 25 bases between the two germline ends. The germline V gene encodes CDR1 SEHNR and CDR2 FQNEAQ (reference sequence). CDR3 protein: CASTPVVRGGSGEQYF. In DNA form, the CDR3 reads TGTGCCAGCACCCCAGTGGTCCGGGGAGGATCTGGCGAGCAGTACTTC.

The CDR3 region is CASSVVERGMNTEAFF. The DNA of the CDR3 is TGTGCCAGCAGCGTAGTGGAACGGGGTATGAACACTGAAGCTTTCTTT. The chain carries TRBV9 and TRBJ1-1; D gene uncertain. V was pared by 0 bases and J by 0 bases, with 12 bases between. Germline CDR1 is SGDLS and CDR2 is YYNGEE. The CDR3 extends over 16 amino acids. The full variable domain, rest sourced from reference TRBV9 and TRBJ1-1, is DSGVTQTPKHLITATGQRVTLRCSPRSGDLSVYWYQQSLDQGLQFLIQYYNGEERAKGNILERFSAQQFPDLHSELNLSSLELGDSALYFCASSVVERGMNTEAFFGQGTRLTVV.

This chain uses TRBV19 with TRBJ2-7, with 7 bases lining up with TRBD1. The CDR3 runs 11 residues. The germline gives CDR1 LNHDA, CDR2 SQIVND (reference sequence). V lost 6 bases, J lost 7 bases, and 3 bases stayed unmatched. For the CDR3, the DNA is TGTGCCAGTAGAAAGGGGGCAGAGCAGTACTTC. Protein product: CASRKGAEQYF.

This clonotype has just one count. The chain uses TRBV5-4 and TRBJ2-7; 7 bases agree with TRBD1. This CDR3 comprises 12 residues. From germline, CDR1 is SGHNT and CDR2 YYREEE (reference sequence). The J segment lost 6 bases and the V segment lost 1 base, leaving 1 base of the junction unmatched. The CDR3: CASSLTGAEQYF. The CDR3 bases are TGTGCCAGCAGCTTGACAGGGGCCGAGCAGTACTTC.

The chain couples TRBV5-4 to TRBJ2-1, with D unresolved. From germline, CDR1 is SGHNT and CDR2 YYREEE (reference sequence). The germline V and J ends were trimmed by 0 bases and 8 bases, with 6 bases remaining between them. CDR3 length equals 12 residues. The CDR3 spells CASSLVGYEQFF. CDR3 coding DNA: TGTGCCAGCAGCTTGGTGGGGTATGAGCAGTTCTTC.

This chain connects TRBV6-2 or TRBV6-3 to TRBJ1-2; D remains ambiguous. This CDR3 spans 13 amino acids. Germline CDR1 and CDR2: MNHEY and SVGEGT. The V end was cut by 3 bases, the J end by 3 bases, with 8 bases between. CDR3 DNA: TGTGCCAGCAGTTATGTGGGTTACTATGGCTACACCTTC. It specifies CASSYVGYYGYTF.

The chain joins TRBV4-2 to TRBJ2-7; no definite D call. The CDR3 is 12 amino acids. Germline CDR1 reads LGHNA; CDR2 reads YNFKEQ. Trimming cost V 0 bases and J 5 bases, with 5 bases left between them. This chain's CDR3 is CASSQDSHEQYF. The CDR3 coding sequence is TGTGCCAGCAGCCAAGATTCCCACGAGCAGTACTTC.

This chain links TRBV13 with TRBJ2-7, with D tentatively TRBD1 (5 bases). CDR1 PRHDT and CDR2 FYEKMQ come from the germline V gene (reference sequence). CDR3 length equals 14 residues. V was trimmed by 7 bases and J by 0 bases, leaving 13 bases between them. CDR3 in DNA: TGTGCCAGCACTAGGACACCAGACTCCTACGAGCAGTACTTC. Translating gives CASTRTPDSYEQYF. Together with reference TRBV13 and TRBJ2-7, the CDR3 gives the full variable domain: AAGVIQSPRHLIKEKRETATLKCYPIPRHDTVYWYQQGPGQDPQFLISFYEKMQSDKGSIPDRFSAQQFSDYHSELNMSSLELGDSALYFCASTRTPDSYEQYFGPGTRLTVT.

CDR3 nucleotide sequence: TGTGCCAGCAGCCCATGGGACCCCCAAGAGACCCAGTACTTC. Protein product: CASSPWDPQETQYF. The chain joins TRBV11-3 to TRBJ2-5; either TRBD1 or TRBD2 may supply D (5 bases each). In germline, CDR1 is SGHNT, CDR2 YENEEA. The CDR3 length is 14 residues. V lost 5 bases to trimming and J lost 1 base, with 11 bases between them.

CDR3 in DNA: TGTGCCAGCAGTTTGGGCAGTCCAAACGAGCAGTACTTC. Translating gives CASSLGSPNEQYF. This chain joins TRBV12-3 or TRBV12-4 and TRBJ2-7; no firm D call. V was shortened by 3 bases and J by 5 bases, with 11 bases between the two germline ends. The CDR3 is 13 residues long.